This T cell receptor beta chain originates from a study of vaccination effects on CD4 cells after COVID-19. Study context: Vaccine administered to participants consisted of two doses of either BNT162b2 or mRNA-1273. Study results and caveats: Early post-infection timepoints were absent, and convalescent patients were few. Clones that were induced by infection or by vaccine showed marked contraction late after vaccination.

As regards this clone: Its antigen is not known.

Some clones are missing from TCRdb's copy, which holds only in-frame ones; the method was immunoSEQ multiplex PCR. The data hold about 40,000 clones, with approximately 70% observed a single time. V was cut by 6 bases and J by 1 base, with 20 bases left in between. CDR1 is SGHDT and CDR2 is YYEEEE in the germline V gene. This CDR3 region has 16 residues. With the ViraFEST assay, the study expanded antigen-specific CD4+ T cells using viral peptide pools, then sequenced them. It was after approximately 11 days of culture that CD4+ T cells were isolated. Documented for the person is a PCR-confirmed SARS-CoV-2 infection occurring between March and December 2020. The authors exchanged half the medium for IL-2 medium on days 3 and 7.

The source was CD4+ T cells from PBMCs cultured with a peptide pool, collected before COVID-19 vaccination. The V gene is TRBV5-6, the J gene TRBJ2-7; possible D gene TRBD2, 6 bases. The receptor comes from a human donor who had a prior SARS-CoV-2 infection. The CDR3 DNA reads as TGTGCCAGCACCCGGCTAGGTCTAGCGAGATCCTACGAGCAGTACTTC. Amino acid sequence: CASTRLGLARSYEQYF.